This entry features one TCR beta chain sequence. Trimming took 7 bases from V and 6 from J, leaving 13 bases between them. The germline V gene has CDR1 SNHLY and CDR2 FYNNEI. The CDR3 spans 13 residues. The sample is drawn from a study of blood T cell repertoires in COVID-19. Assay: immunoSEQ multiplex PCR; the TCRdb copy retains only in-frame clones and omits some. The top ten clones hold 4% to 4.5% of a sample with around 99,000 clones, more than 70% of them seen once. The source of this sequence is a man in his sixties or seventies with acute or convalescent COVID-19. Input material: peripheral blood. V gene TRBV2 combines with J gene TRBJ1-5; TRBD1 is a possible D gene (5 bases). CDR3 amino acids: CASTRDSGQPQHF. The DNA for the CDR3 is TGTGCCAGCACCCGGGACTCGGGTCAGCCCCAGCATTTT.